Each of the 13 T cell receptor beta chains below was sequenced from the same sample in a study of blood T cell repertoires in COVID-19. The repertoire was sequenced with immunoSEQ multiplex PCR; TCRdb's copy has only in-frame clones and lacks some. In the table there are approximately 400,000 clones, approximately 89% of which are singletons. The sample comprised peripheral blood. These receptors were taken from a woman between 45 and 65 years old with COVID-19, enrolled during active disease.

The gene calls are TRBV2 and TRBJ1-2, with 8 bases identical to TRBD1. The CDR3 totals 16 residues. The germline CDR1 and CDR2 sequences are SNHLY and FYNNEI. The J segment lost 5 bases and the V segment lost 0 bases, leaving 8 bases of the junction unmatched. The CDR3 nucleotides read TGTGCCAGCAGTGAAGCGGCACAGGGGGTAGGATATGGCTACACCTTC. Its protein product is CASSEAAQGVGYGYTF.

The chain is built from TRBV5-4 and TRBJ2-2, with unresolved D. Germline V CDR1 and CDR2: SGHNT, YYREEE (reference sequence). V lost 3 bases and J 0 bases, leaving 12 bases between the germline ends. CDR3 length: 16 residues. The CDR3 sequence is CASSSATASNTGELFF. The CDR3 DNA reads TGTGCCAGCAGCTCGGCAACAGCTTCGAACACCGGGGAGCTGTTTTTT.

CDR3 region: CASSSGQGNYNEQFF. For the CDR3, the DNA is TGTGCCAGCAGCTCAGGACAGGGGAACTACAATGAGCAGTTCTTC. The V call is TRBV5-4, the J call TRBJ2-1; 9 nucleotides match TRBD1. Germline values: CDR1 SGHNT, CDR2 YYREEE (reference sequence). The CDR3 loop spans 15 amino acids. The ends lost 3 bases at V and 3 bases at J; junction bases unmatched: 4.

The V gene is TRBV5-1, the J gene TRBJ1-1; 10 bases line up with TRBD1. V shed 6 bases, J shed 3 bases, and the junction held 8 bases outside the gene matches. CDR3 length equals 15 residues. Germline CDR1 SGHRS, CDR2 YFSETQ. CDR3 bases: TGCGCCAGCACTGTGGGGGACAGGGGATACACTGAAGCTTTCTTT. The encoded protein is CASTVGDRGYTEAFF.

The DNA of the CDR3 is TGTGCCACCAGTGAACCTCGGACAGGGCACACCGGGGAGCTGTTTTTT. This translates into CATSEPRTGHTGELFF. This rearrangement joins TRBV24-1 to TRBJ2-2; TRBD1 agrees at 8 bases. The germline V gene has CDR1 KGHDR and CDR2 SFDVKD. The CDR3 contains 16 residues. Unmatched junction bases numbered 6, after V lost 4 bases and J lost 3 bases.

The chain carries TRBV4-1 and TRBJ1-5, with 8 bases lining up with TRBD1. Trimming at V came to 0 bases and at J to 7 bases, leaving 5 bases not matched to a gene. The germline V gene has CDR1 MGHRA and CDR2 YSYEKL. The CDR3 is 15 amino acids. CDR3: CASSQEDREGQPQHF. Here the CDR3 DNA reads TGCGCCAGCAGCCAAGAGGACAGGGAGGGGCAGCCCCAGCATTTT.

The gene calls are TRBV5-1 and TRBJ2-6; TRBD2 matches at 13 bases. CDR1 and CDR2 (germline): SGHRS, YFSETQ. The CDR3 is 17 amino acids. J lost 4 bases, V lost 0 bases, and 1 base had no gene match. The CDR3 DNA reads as TGCGCCAGCAGCTTGGGACTAGCGGGGGGCGGGGCCAACGTCCTGACTTTC. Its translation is CASSLGLAGGGANVLTF.

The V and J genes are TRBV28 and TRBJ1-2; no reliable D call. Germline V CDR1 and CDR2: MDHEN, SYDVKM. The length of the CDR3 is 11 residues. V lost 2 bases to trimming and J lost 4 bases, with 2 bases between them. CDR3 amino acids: CASSLRYGYTF. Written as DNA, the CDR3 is TGTGCCAGCAGTTTACGCTATGGCTACACCTTC.

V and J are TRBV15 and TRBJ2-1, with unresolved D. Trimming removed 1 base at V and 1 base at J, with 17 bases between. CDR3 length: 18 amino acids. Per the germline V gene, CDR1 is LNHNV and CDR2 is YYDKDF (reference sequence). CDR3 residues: CATSRVYSFFNSYNEQFF. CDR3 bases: TGTGCCACCAGCAGAGTTTACAGCTTCTTTAATTCCTACAATGAGCAGTTCTTC.

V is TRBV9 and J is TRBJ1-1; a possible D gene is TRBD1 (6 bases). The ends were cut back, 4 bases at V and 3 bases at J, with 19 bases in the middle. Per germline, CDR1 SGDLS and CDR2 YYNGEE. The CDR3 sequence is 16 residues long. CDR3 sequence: CASSPRPQGGDTEAFF. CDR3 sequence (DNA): TGTGCCAGCAGCCCAAGGCCACAGGGTGGGGACACTGAAGCTTTCTTT.

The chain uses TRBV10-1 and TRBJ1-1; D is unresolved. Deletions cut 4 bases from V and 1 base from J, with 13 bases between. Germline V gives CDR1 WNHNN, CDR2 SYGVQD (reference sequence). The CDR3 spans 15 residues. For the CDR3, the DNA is TGCGCCAGCAGTGGAACTCGAGGCAGGAACACTGAAGCTTTCTTT. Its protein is CASSGTRGRNTEAFF.

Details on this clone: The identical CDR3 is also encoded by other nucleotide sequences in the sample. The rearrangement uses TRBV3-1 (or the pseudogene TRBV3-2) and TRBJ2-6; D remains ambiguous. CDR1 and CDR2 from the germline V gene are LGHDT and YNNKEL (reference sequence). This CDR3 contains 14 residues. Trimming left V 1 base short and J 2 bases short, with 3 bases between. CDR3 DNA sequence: TGTGCCAGCAGCCAAGGTACTGGGGCCAACGTCCTGACTTTC. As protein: CASSQGTGANVLTF.

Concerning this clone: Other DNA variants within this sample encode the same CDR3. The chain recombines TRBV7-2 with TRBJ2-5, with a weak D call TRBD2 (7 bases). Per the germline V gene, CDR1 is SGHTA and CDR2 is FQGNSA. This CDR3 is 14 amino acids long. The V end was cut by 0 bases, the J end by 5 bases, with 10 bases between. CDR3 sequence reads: CASSLAGGPETQYF. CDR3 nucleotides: TGTGCCAGCAGCTTAGCGGGGGGGCCGGAGACCCAGTACTTC.